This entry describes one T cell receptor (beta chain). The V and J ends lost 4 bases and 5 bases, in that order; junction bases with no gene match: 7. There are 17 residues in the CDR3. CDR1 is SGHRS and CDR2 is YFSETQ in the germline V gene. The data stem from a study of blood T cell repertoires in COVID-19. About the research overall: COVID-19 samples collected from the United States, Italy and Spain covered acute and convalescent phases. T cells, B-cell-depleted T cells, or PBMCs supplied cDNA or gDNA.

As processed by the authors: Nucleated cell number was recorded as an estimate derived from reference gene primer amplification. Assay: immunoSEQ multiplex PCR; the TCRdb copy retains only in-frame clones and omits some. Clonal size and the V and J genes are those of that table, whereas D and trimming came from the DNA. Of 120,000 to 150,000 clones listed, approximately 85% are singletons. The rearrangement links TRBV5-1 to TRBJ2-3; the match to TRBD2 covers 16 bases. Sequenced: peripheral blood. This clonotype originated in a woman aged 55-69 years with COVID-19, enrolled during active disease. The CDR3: CASSRGLAGGPGDTQYF. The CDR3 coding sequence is TGCGCCAGCAGCAGGGGACTAGCGGGGGGGCCAGGAGATACGCAGTATTTT.